This TCR beta chain stems from a study of T cell repertoires in cytomegalovirus infection. Across the whole study: The public TCR beta signatures pointed to both CMV infection and matching HLA type. Study findings and constraints: CMV carriers with the relevant HLA were identified by cumulative public TCR beta family frequency.

Via MiXCR, TCRdb re-called the reads, giving one row per CDR3 protein. The sample shows fewer than 200,000 distinct CDR3 sequences, around 20% of them seen only once. The CDR3 consists of 12 residues. Trimming removed 5 bases from V and 12 bases from J, with 14 bases in between. This clonotype has only a few counts. What it recognizes is unknown. The specimen was PBMCs. The rearrangement links TRBV12-3 or TRBV12-4 to TRBJ2-1, with D possibly matching TRBD2 (6 bases). The clonotype was recovered from a human donor in good health (CMV status not recorded). Some clones in this sample may be carry-over from other donors' samples. This CDR3 reads CASSPPGLGQFF. CDR3 coding DNA: TGTGCCAGCAGTCCACCGGGACTCGGGCAGTTCTTC.